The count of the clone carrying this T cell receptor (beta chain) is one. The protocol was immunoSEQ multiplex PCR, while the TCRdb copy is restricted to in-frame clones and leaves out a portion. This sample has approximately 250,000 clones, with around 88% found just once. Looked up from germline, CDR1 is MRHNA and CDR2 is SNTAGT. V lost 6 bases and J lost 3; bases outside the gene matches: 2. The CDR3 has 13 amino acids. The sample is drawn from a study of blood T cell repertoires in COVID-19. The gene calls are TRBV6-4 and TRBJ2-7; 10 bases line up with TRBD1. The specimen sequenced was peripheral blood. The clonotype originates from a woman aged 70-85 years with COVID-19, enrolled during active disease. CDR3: CASSRDRGYEQYF. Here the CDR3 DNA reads TGTGCCAGCAGCAGGGACAGGGGCTACGAGCAGTACTTC.